This entry lists 22 T cell receptor beta chains sequenced from one sample in a study of T cell responses to AZD1222 COVID-19 vaccine. Clones were sequenced by immunoSEQ multiplex PCR, and TCRdb holds only the in-frame ones, with some missing. Of about 120,000 clones listed, 80% to 90% are singletons. Specimen: peripheral blood, collected on day 0 of MenACWY control vaccination. The receptors stem from an adult in good health.

The chain recombines TRBV2 with TRBJ2-3; no clear D gene. Trimming stripped 3 bases from V and 11 bases from J, with 9 bases between. Germline V CDR1 and CDR2: SNHLY, FYNNEI. This CDR3 has 11 residues. CDR3 loop: CASSEPDLQYF. In DNA form, the CDR3 reads TGTGCCAGCAGTGAGCCAGATTTGCAGTATTTT. Looking up the rest from reference TRBV2 and TRBJ2-3 gives the full variable domain: EPEVTQTPSHQVTQMGQEVILRCVPISNHLYFYWYRQILGQKVEFLVSFYNNEISEKSEIFDDQFSVERPDGSNFTLKIRSTKLEDSAMYFCASSEPDLQYFGPGTRLTVL.

This chain uses TRBV5-4 with TRBJ1-6, with D hard to call. CDR3 length equals 16 residues. Germline CDR1 SGHNT, CDR2 YYREEE (reference sequence). Trimming removed 2 bases at V and 7 bases at J, with 16 bases between. The CDR3 spells CASSLSLGELNSPLHF. The CDR3 DNA reads TGTGCCAGCAGCTTATCACTAGGTGAATTAAATTCACCCCTCCACTTT.

The CDR3 nucleotides are TGTGCCAGCAGTTTATCGGCCTCTGGGGGCTACACCTTC. Its translation is CASSLSASGGYTF. The V gene is TRBV28, the J gene TRBJ1-2; D is uncertain. Germline values: CDR1 MDHEN, CDR2 SYDVKM. With 1 base removed from V and 8 bases from J, the gap between germline ends came to 11 bases. This CDR3 spans 13 amino acids.

The chain recombines TRBV5-6 with TRBJ2-5, with 7 bases aligning to TRBD2. Germline trimming cut 0 bases from V and 3 bases from J; bases unmatched to any gene: 11. CDR3 size: 17 residues. Germline V gene lookup returns CDR1 SGHDT and CDR2 YYEEEE. The DNA for the CDR3 is TGTGCCAGCAGCTTGGCCGTCGCGGGGGACCTTAAAGAGACCCAGTACTTC. It codes for CASSLAVAGDLKETQYF.

The CDR3 DNA reads TGTGCCAGCAGCCCCACCTGGGGAGGGAGCACAGATACGCAGTATTTT. This gives the protein CASSPTWGGSTDTQYF. The chain uses TRBV7-3 and TRBJ2-3; 7 nucleotides line up with TRBD2. Germline assignment: CDR1 SGHTA and CDR2 FQGTGA. Germline trimming cut 5 bases from V and 0 bases from J; bases unmatched to any gene: 8. This CDR3 region has 16 residues.

The rearrangement links TRBV5-8 to TRBJ2-3; a weak D match, TRBD1 (5 bases). The CDR3 is made up of 16 amino acids. In germline, CDR1 is SGHTS, CDR2 YDEGEE. V lost 0 bases and J 1 base, leaving 12 bases between the germline ends. The DNA for the CDR3 is TGTGCCAGCAGCTTGGCGGACACCCCCCGCACAGATACGCAGTATTTT. Translation gives CASSLADTPRTDTQYF.

The V gene is TRBV5-1, the J gene TRBJ1-2; D gene uncertain. This CDR3 contains 17 residues. V was shortened by 0 bases and J by 0 bases, with 15 bases between the two germline ends. Looked up from germline, CDR1 is SGHRS and CDR2 is YFSETQ. CDR3: CASSLEGRAKSNYGYTF. CDR3 sequence (DNA): TGCGCCAGCAGCTTGGAAGGGAGAGCGAAGTCTAACTATGGCTACACCTTC.

The V gene is TRBV6-5, the J gene TRBJ1-4, with 7 bases fitting TRBD1. The CDR3 totals 16 residues. Germline V gene data show CDR1 as MNHEY and CDR2 as SVGAGI. V trimming: 4 bases; J trimming: 0 bases; junction bases outside the gene matches: 5. In DNA form, the CDR3 reads TGTGCCAGCAGTTCCGGGACAGTAACAACTAATGAAAAACTGTTTTTT. It codes for CASSSGTVTTNEKLFF.

In this sample, this clone turned up once. The rearrangement joins TRBV2 to TRBJ1-1, with D tentatively TRBD1 (5 bases). The germline CDR1 and CDR2 sequences are SNHLY and FYNNEI. Trimming left V 0 bases short and J 7 bases short, with 12 bases between. The CDR3 is 14 residues long. CDR3 in amino acids: CASSEALLRGEAFF. In DNA, the CDR3 is TGTGCCAGCAGTGAAGCGCTTCTTAGGGGTGAAGCTTTCTTT.

The V call is TRBV28, the J call TRBJ2-5, with 7 bases lining up with TRBD2. J was trimmed by 1 base and V by 3 bases; bases with no gene match: 2. The V gene's germline CDR1 is MDHEN and CDR2 SYDVKM. This CDR3 is 14 amino acids long. CDR3 sequence (DNA): TGTGCCAGCAGTTTGGGGGGGTTCCAAGAGACCCAGTACTTC. Its protein is CASSLGGFQETQYF.

The V gene is TRBV9, the J gene TRBJ2-2; possible D gene TRBD1, 5 bases. CDR1 is SGDLS, CDR2 YYNGEE, per germline. V was pared by 3 bases and J by 0 bases, with 9 bases between. The length of the CDR3 is 15 residues. CDR3 residues: CASSDRPANTGELFF. For the CDR3, the DNA is TGTGCCAGCAGCGACAGGCCCGCGAACACCGGGGAGCTGTTTTTT.

This clone was counted a single time. The rearrangement joins TRBV6-2 or TRBV6-3 to TRBJ1-5, with TRBD1 matching over 10 bases. Germline assignment: CDR1 MNHEY and CDR2 SVGEGT. V dropped 3 bases and J dropped 5; count of bases not matched to a gene: 19. The CDR3 consists of 20 residues. CDR3 DNA sequence: TGTGCCAGCAGTTATACAGGCGGGACAGGGGAATATATAAGGTATCAGCCCCAGCATTTT. Its translation: CASSYTGGTGEYIRYQPQHF.

This chain links TRBV5-8 with TRBJ1-2; no clear D gene. Germline loops: CDR1 SGHTS, CDR2 YDEGEE. The CDR3 extends over 14 amino acids. The V end was cut by 0 bases, the J end by 5 bases, with 11 bases between. Here the CDR3 DNA reads TGTGCCAGCAGCTTGGCAGCAGGCTTATATGGCTACACCTTC. Translated: CASSLAAGLYGYTF.

This clone was observed once. This chain uses TRBV9 with TRBJ2-5, with 10 bases that match TRBD2. Trimming removed 4 bases from V and 3 bases from J; junction bases left unmatched: 3. The CDR3 length is 14 residues. The germline gives CDR1 SGDLS, CDR2 YYNGEE. CDR3 protein: CASSPSGREETQYF. The CDR3 DNA sequence: TGTGCCAGCAGCCCCAGCGGGAGGGAAGAGACCCAGTACTTC. The full variable domain, in which reference TRBV9 and TRBJ2-5 provide the parts outside the CDR3, is DSGVTQTPKHLITATGQRVTLRCSPRSGDLSVYWYQQSLDQGLQFLIQYYNGEERAKGNILERFSAQQFPDLHSELNLSSLELGDSALYFCASSPSGREETQYFGPGTRLLVL.

The rearrangement links TRBV3-1 (or the pseudogene TRBV3-2) to TRBJ2-7; 7 nucleotides line up with TRBD2. The CDR3 loop spans 15 amino acids. CDR1 and CDR2 from the germline V gene are LGHDT and YNNKEL (reference sequence). Germline trimming cut 4 bases from V and 6 bases from J; bases unmatched to any gene: 12. CDR3 amino acids: CASSLRSGPGGEQYF. The CDR3 DNA follows: TGTGCCAGCAGCCTACGGTCTGGTCCGGGGGGCGAGCAGTACTTC.

This chain joins TRBV7-2 and TRBJ1-5, with D unresolved. Per the germline V gene, CDR1 is SGHTA and CDR2 is FQGNSA. With 6 bases removed from V and 5 bases from J, the gap between germline ends came to 11 bases. The CDR3 runs to 13 residues. The CDR3, as DNA: TGTGCCAGCAGGTCAAGAGCCGATCAGCCCCAGCATTTT. Translation gives CASRSRADQPQHF.

The chain employs TRBV12-5 and TRBJ2-3; TRBD1 might be the D (6 bases). Trimming shortened V by 5 bases and J by 2 bases, and 14 bases separated the two germline ends. The CDR3 has 15 residues. Per germline, CDR1 LGHNT and CDR2 FRNRAP. The CDR3 coding sequence is TGTGCTAGTGGTCCCGGACAGACTTACACAGATACGCAGTATTTT. Translating it yields CASGPGQTYTDTQYF.

This rearrangement joins TRBV2 to TRBJ2-3; D is undetermined. V was trimmed by 2 bases and J by 1 base, leaving 7 bases between them. This CDR3 has 14 residues. Germline CDR1 reads SNHLY; CDR2 reads FYNNEI. The CDR3 loop is CASSERAGTDTQYF. Here the CDR3 DNA reads TGTGCCAGCAGTGAAAGGGCGGGCACAGATACGCAGTATTTT.

V and J are TRBV6-1 and TRBJ1-3; tentative D call: TRBD1 (5 bases). The germline CDR1 and CDR2 sequences are MNHNS and SASEGT. V shed 1 base and J shed 8 bases, with 9 bases lying between them. CDR3 length: 13 residues. CDR3 coding DNA: TGTGCCAGCAGTGAAGACAGGTGGGACACCATATATTTT. This codes for CASSEDRWDTIYF.

The chain carries TRBV5-6 and TRBJ2-7; a possible D gene is TRBD1 (6 bases). The germline V and J ends were trimmed by 3 bases and 3 bases, with 19 bases remaining between them. Germline CDR1 reads SGHDT; CDR2 reads YYEEEE. This CDR3 region has 16 residues. The CDR3 nucleotides are TGTGCCAGCAGCTCACCATCAGGGGTGATAAGCTACGAGCAGTACTTC. It encodes CASSSPSGVISYEQYF.

V usage is TRBV28 and J usage is TRBJ1-1; TRBD1 agrees at 10 bases. CDR3 length equals 16 residues. Losses at the gene ends were 2 bases for V and 5 bases for J; bases not matched to a gene: 8. Germline CDR1 MDHEN, CDR2 SYDVKM. CDR3 residues: CASSLRGQGLWTEAFF. DNA for the CDR3: TGTGCCAGCAGTTTACGGGGACAGGGGTTATGGACTGAAGCTTTCTTT.

V gene TRBV2 combines with J gene TRBJ1-1; D possibly corresponds to TRBD1 (6 bases). Germline-derived CDR1 and CDR2 are SNHLY and FYNNEI. Trimming took off 8 bases at V and 5 bases at J, with 18 bases between the two ends. The CDR3 has 14 amino acids. CDR3 in amino acids: CASRIYQGRTEAFF. The CDR3 DNA is TGTGCCAGCCGGATTTACCAGGGGCGAACTGAAGCTTTCTTT.